This TCR beta chain was identified during a study of PD-1 blockade in mismatch repair-deficient tumors. The protocol was immunoSEQ multiplex PCR, while the TCRdb copy is restricted to in-frame clones and leaves out a portion. The sample yields about 63,000 clones, approximately 90% seen once. TCRs were sequenced from a few patients responding to pembrolizumab. Here the sequenced sample was peripheral blood, taken 52 weeks after starting pembrolizumab. The origin of this receptor is an adult with mismatch repair-deficient cancer.

In DNA form, the CDR3 reads TGTGCCTGGAATATAGGAAACTATGGCTACACCTTC. Its protein product is CAWNIGNYGYTF. This chain uses TRBV30 with TRBJ1-2; D unclear. Trimming stripped 4 bases from V and 2 bases from J, with 8 bases between. The germline CDR1 and CDR2 sequences are GTSNPN and SVGIG (reference sequence). The CDR3 is made up of 12 amino acids.